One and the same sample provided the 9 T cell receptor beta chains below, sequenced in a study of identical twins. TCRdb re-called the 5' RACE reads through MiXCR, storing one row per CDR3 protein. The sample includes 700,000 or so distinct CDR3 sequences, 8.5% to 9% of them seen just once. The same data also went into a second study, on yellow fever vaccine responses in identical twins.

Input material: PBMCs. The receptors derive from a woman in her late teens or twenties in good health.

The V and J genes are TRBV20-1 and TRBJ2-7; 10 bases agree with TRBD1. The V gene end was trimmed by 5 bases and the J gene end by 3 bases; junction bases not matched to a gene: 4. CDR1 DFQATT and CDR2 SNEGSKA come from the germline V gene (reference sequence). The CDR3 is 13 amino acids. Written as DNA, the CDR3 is TGCAGTGCTTGGCGGGACAGGGGCTACGAGCAGTACTTC. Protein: CSAWRDRGYEQYF.

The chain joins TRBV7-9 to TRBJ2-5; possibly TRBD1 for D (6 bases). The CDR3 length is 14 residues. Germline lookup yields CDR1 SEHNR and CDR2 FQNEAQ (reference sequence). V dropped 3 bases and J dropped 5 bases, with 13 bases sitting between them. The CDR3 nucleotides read TGTGCCAGCAGCTTTAATACAGGGTGGGAGACCCAGTACTTC. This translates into CASSFNTGWETQYF.

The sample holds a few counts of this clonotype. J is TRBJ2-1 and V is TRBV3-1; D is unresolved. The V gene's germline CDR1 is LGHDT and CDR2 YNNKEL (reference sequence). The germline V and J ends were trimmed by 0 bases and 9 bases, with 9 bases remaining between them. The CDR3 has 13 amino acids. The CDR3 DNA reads TGTGCCAGCAGCCAAGATCCCCTTCCTGAGCAGTTCTTC. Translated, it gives CASSQDPLPEQFF.

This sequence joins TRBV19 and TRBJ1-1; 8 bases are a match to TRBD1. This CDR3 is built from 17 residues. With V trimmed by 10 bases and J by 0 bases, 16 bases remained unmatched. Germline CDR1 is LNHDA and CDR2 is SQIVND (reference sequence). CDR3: CATNSGQGRRMNTEAFF. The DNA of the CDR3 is TGTGCCACCAATTCAGGACAGGGTAGAAGAATGAACACTGAAGCTTTCTTT. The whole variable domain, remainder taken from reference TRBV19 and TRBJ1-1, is DGGITQSPKYLFRKEGQNVTLSCEQNLNHDAMYWYRQDPGQGLRLIYYSQIVNDFQKGDIAEGYSVSREKKESFPLTVTSAQKNPTAFYLCATNSGQGRRMNTEAFFGQGTRLTVV.

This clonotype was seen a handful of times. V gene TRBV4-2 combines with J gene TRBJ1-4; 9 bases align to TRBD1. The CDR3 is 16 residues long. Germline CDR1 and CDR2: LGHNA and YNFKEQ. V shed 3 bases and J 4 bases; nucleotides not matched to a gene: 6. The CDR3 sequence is CASSHVEGQGNEKLFF. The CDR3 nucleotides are TGTGCCAGCAGCCATGTAGAGGGACAGGGTAATGAAAAACTGTTTTTT.

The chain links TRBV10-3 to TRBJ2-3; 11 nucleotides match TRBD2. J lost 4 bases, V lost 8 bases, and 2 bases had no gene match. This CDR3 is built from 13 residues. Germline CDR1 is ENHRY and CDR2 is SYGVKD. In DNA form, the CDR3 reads TGTGCCATCGGACTAGCGGGTGCAGATACGCAGTATTTT. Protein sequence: CAIGLAGADTQYF.

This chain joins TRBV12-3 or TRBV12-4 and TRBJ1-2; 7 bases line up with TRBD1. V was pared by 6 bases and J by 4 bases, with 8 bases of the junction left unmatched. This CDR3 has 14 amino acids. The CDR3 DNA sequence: TGTGCCAGCAGCCCTGACAGGGTGAGCTATGGCTACACCTTC. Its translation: CASSPDRVSYGYTF.

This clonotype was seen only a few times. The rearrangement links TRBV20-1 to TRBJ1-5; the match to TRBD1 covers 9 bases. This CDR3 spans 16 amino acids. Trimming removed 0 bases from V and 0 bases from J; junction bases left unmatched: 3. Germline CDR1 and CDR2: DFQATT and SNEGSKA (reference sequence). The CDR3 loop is CSARDGTGISNQPQHF. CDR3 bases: TGCAGTGCTAGAGATGGGACAGGGATTAGCAATCAGCCCCAGCATTTT.

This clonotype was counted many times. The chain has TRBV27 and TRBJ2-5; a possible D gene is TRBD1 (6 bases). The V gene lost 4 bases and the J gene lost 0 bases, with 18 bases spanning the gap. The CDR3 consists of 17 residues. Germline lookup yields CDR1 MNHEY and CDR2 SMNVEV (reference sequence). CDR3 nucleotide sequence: TGTGCCAGCAGTTCCCACAGGGTCCCGGGGTACCAAGAGACCCAGTACTTC. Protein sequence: CASSSHRVPGYQETQYF.